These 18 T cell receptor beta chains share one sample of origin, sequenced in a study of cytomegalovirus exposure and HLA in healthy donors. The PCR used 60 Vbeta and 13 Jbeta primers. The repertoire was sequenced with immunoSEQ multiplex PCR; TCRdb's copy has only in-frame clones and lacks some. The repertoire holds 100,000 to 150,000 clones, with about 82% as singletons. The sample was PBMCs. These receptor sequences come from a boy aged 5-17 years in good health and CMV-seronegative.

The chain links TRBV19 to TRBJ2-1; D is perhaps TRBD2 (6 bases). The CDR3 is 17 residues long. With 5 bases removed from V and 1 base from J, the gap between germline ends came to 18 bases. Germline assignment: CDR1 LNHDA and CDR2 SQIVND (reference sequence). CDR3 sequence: CASSPSSGGGSYNEQFF. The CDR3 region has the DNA TGTGCCAGTAGTCCAAGTAGCGGTGGTGGGTCCTACAATGAGCAGTTCTTC.

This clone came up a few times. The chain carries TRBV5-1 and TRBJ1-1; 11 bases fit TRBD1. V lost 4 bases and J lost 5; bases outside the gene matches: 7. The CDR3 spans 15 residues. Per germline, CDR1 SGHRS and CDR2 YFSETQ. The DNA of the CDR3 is TGCGCCAGCAGCACCCTCGGACAGGGGGCAACTGAAGCTTTCTTT. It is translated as CASSTLGQGATEAFF.

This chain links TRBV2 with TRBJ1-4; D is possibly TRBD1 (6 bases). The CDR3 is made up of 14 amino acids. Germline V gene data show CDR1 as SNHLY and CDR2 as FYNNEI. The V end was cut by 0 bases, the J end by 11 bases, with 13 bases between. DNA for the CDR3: TGTGCCAGCAGTGAAGCGGGCAGGGGAGGGAAACTGTTTTTT. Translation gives CASSEAGRGGKLFF.

CDR3 region: CATSRGGDNTGELFF. CDR3 DNA: TGTGCCACCAGCAGAGGGGGGGATAACACCGGGGAGCTGTTTTTT. The chain is built from TRBV15 and TRBJ2-2, with D possibly TRBD2 on 6 matching bases. The CDR3 totals 15 residues. V was clipped by 1 base and J by 2 bases, with 8 bases between them. Per the germline V gene, CDR1 is LNHNV and CDR2 is YYDKDF (reference sequence).

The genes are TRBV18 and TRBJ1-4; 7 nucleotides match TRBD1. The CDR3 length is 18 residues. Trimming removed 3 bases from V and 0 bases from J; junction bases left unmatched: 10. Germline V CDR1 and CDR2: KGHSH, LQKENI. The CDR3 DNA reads TGTGCCAGCTCACCGCGACCTCCACAGGGGTCAACTAATGAAAAACTGTTTTTT. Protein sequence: CASSPRPPQGSTNEKLFF.

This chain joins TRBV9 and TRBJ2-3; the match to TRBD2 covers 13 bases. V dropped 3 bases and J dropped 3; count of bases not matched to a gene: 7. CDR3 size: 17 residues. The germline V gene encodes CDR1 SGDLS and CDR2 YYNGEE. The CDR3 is CASSASLAGGMTDTQYF. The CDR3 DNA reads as TGTGCCAGCAGCGCCTCACTAGCGGGAGGGATGACAGATACGCAGTATTTT.

Here the CDR3 reads CASSRSAGAYEQYF. The CDR3, as DNA: TGCGCCAGCAGCCGATCAGCGGGAGCCTACGAGCAGTACTTC. V usage is TRBV4-1 and J usage is TRBJ2-7; TRBD2 matches at 8 bases. Trimming took 4 bases from V and 2 from J; bases not matched to a gene: 4. The CDR3 is made up of 14 amino acids. Germline loops: CDR1 MGHRA, CDR2 YSYEKL.

The CDR3 loop reads CASSASGFYNEQFF. For the CDR3, the DNA is TGTGCCAGCAGCGCCTCAGGGTTCTACAATGAGCAGTTCTTC. The rearrangement joins TRBV9 to TRBJ2-1, with D perhaps matching TRBD1 (5 bases). The CDR3 is made up of 14 amino acids. V shed 3 bases and J shed 3 bases, with 10 bases lying between them. Germline assignment: CDR1 SGDLS and CDR2 YYNGEE.

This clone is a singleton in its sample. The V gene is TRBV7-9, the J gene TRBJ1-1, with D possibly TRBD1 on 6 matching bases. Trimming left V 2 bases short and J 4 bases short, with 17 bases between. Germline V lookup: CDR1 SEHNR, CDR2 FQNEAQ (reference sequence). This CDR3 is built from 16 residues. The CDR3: CASSLRTAPGGTEAFF. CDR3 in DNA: TGTGCCAGCAGCTTAAGGACAGCCCCAGGTGGCACTGAAGCTTTCTTT.

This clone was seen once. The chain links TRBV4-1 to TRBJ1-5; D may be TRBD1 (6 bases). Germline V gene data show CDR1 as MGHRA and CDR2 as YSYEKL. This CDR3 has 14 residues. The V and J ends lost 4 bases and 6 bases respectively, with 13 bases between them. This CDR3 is CASSRTQGSQPQHF. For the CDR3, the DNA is TGCGCCAGCAGCCGTACACAGGGAAGTCAGCCCCAGCATTTT.

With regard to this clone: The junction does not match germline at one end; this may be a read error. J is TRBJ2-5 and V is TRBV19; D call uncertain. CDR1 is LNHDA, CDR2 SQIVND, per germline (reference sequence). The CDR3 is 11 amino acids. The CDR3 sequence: CASRVGEAQYF. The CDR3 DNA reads TGTGCCAGTAGGGTCGGAGAGGCCCAGTACTTC.

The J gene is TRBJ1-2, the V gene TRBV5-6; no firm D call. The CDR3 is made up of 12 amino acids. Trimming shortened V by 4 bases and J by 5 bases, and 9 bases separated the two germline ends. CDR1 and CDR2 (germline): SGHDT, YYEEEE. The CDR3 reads CASSATRYGYTF. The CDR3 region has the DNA TGTGCCAGCAGCGCGACAAGGTATGGCTACACCTTC.

CDR3 nucleotides: TGTGCCAGTAGTCCAAGCGGGAGGGCAGATACGCAGTATTTT. It yields the protein CASSPSGRADTQYF. The chain recombines TRBV19 with TRBJ2-3; 10 bases are shared with TRBD2. The CDR3 runs 14 residues. Germline V gives CDR1 LNHDA, CDR2 SQIVND (reference sequence). Trimming cost V 5 bases and J 4 bases; bases outside gene matches: 3.

The CDR3 loop reads CASSMAGGYEQYF. The CDR3 DNA is TGTGCCAGCAGTATGGCAGGGGGGTACGAGCAGTACTTC. The rearrangement joins TRBV28 to TRBJ2-7, with a possible D match to TRBD1 (7 bases). V lost 5 bases and J lost 4, with 12 bases in between. There are 13 residues in the CDR3. Germline CDR1 reads MDHEN; CDR2 reads SYDVKM.

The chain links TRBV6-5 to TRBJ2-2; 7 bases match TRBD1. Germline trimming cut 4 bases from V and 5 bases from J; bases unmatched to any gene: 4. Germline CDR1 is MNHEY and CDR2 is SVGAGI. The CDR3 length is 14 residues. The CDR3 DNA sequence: TGTGCCAGCAGTTTGAACAGGGGAACCGGGGAGCTGTTTTTT. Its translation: CASSLNRGTGELFF.

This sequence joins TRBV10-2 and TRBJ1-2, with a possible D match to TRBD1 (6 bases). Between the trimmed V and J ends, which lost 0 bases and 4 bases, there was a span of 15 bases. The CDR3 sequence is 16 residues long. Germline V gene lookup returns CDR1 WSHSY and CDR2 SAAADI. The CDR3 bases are TGCGCCAGCAGTGAGTCGCTCTCTGGGGGGGCCTATGGCTACACCTTC. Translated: CASSESLSGGAYGYTF.

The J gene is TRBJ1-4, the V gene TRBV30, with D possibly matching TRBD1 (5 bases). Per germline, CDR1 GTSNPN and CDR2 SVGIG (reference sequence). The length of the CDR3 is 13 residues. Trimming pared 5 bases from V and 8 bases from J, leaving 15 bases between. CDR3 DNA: TGTGCCTGGCTTCCCGGGACTGCGGAAAAACTGTTTTTT. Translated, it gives CAWLPGTAEKLFF. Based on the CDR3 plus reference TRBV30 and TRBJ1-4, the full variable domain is SQTIHQWPATLVQPVGSPLSLECTVEGTSNPNLYWYRQAAGRGLQLLFYSVGIGQISSEVPQNLSASRPQDRQFILSSKKLLLSDSGFYLCAWLPGTAEKLFFGSGTQLSVL.

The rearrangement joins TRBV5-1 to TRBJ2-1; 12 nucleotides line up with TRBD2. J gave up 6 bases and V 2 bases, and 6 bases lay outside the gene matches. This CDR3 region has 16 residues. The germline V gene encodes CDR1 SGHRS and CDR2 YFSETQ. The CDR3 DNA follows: TGCGCCAGCAGCTTCCAGACTAGCGGGAGCGCCAATGAGCAGTTCTTC. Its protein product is CASSFQTSGSANEQFF.